Below, 32 T cell receptor beta chains from the same sample are listed, as sequenced in a study of T cell changes during pregnancy in multiple sclerosis. Here immunoSEQ multiplex PCR was the method, and the copy in TCRdb shows in-frame clones only, minus some. The table records about 52,000 clones, over 80% of them present only once. The sequences come from CD4+ T cells from peripheral blood mononuclear cells, collected after pregnancy. These receptors originate from a female donor in good health, enrolled as a control in a pregnancy study.

This chain links TRBV7-2 with TRBJ2-1; 7 nucleotides agree with TRBD2. J was trimmed by 0 bases and V by 6 bases; bases with no gene match: 8. Germline V lookup: CDR1 SGHTA, CDR2 FQGNSA. The length of the CDR3 is 16 residues. The DNA for the CDR3 is TGTGCCAGCAGAACCAGCGGGGCCGACTCCTACAATGAGCAGTTCTTC. This encodes CASRTSGADSYNEQFF.

The chain joins TRBV7-6 to TRBJ2-2; D not certain. V lost 1 base and J 1 base, leaving 10 bases between the germline ends. The germline V gene has CDR1 SGHVS and CDR2 FNYEAQ. CDR3 length: 16 residues. Written as DNA, the CDR3 is TGTGCCAGCAGCTTAGTCGTAAGACAGAACACCGGGGAGCTGTTTTTT. Translated: CASSLVVRQNTGELFF.

This clone was seen just once. This chain connects TRBV28 to TRBJ2-5; D gene unclear. Germline V gene sequence: CDR1 MDHEN, CDR2 SYDVKM. Trimming pared 1 base from V and 1 base from J, leaving 10 bases between. The CDR3 loop spans 15 amino acids. The CDR3 region has the DNA TGTGCCAGCAGTTTATCCGGGTTAGGCCAAGAGACCCAGTACTTC. This encodes CASSLSGLGQETQYF.

The chain employs TRBV7-9 and TRBJ1-3; 8 positions match TRBD1. CDR3 length equals 15 residues. V lost 5 bases and J lost 4; bases outside the gene matches: 7. Germline V lookup: CDR1 SEHNR, CDR2 FQNEAQ (reference sequence). CDR3 nucleotides: TGTGCCAGCAGCCCAACAGGGGGTGAGGGAAACACCATATATTTT. This translates into CASSPTGGEGNTIYF.

The V call is TRBV18, the J call TRBJ2-1; D remains unclear. This CDR3 is 14 amino acids long. The germline V and J ends were trimmed by 3 bases and 7 bases, with 13 bases remaining between them. The germline V gene has CDR1 KGHSH and CDR2 LQKENI. The CDR3: CASSPGSTRNEQFF. The DNA of the CDR3 is TGTGCCAGCTCACCGGGTTCGACACGGAATGAGCAGTTCTTC.

V is TRBV2 and J is TRBJ2-4; 8 bases map to TRBD2. The CDR3 is 14 residues long. Germline CDR1 is SNHLY and CDR2 is FYNNEI. Germline trimming cut 8 bases from V and 2 bases from J; bases unmatched to any gene: 5. The CDR3 nucleotides read TGTGCCAGCGGGAAGCGGGGGACCAAAAACATTCAGTACTTC. It is translated as CASGKRGTKNIQYF.

The rearrangement links TRBV18 to TRBJ1-2, with 8 nucleotides matching TRBD1. The V gene's germline CDR1 is KGHSH and CDR2 LQKENI. The CDR3 totals 18 residues. J lost 6 bases, V lost 0 bases, and 15 bases had no gene match. As DNA, the CDR3 is TGTGCCAGCTCACCACCGTCTCGGCCAGGGGGCTACAGCGATGGCTACACCTTC. Translation: CASSPPSRPGGYSDGYTF.

The chain combines TRBV28 with TRBJ2-1; TRBD1 is a possible D gene (6 bases). The CDR3 has 13 residues. Per germline, CDR1 MDHEN and CDR2 SYDVKM. V was shortened by 6 bases and J by 2 bases, with 8 bases between the two germline ends. The CDR3 is CASRGQTYNEQFF. DNA of the CDR3: TGTGCCAGCAGGGGACAAACCTACAATGAGCAGTTCTTC.

V gene TRBV9 combines with J gene TRBJ2-5, with 9 bases lining up with TRBD2. V gave up 0 bases and J gave up 7 bases; unmatched junction bases: 13. The CDR3 is made up of 17 amino acids. Germline V gene sequence: CDR1 SGDLS, CDR2 YYNGEE. CDR3 bases: TGTGCCAGCAGCGTAGGCGAAGCGGGGGGCGGTCAGGGGACCCAGTACTTC. It specifies CASSVGEAGGGQGTQYF.

This chain joins TRBV5-4 and TRBJ1-4; D gene uncertain. Germline assignment: CDR1 SGHNT and CDR2 YYREEE (reference sequence). Trimming took 1 base from V and 3 from J, leaving 10 bases between them. This CDR3 has 15 amino acids. The CDR3 coding sequence is TGTGCCAGCAGCTTGTACCCAGGTCCTAATGAAAAACTGTTTTTT. This translates into CASSLYPGPNEKLFF.

This chain links TRBV19 with TRBJ1-1, with D perhaps TRBD1 (5 bases). Germline V gives CDR1 LNHDA, CDR2 SQIVND (reference sequence). The CDR3 spans 17 residues. Trimming removed 3 bases at V and 0 bases at J, with 17 bases between. The CDR3 DNA sequence: TGTGCCAGTAGTATGGTCAAACAGGTTTGGTTGAACACTGAAGCTTTCTTT. Protein: CASSMVKQVWLNTEAFF.

V is TRBV5-5 and J is TRBJ1-6; D uncertain. V was trimmed by 1 base and J by 0 bases, leaving 8 bases between them. Per germline, CDR1 SGHKS and CDR2 YYEKEE (reference sequence). The CDR3 extends over 16 amino acids. The CDR3 DNA reads TGTGCCAGCAGCTTGCCCTTCAGCTCCTATAATTCACCCCTCCACTTT. Protein sequence: CASSLPFSSYNSPLHF.

The genes are TRBV6-6 and TRBJ1-1, with TRBD1 matching 8 bases. The germline CDR1 and CDR2 sequences are MNHNY and SVGAGI (reference sequence). CDR3 length: 15 amino acids. Trimming at V came to 4 bases and at J to 1 base, leaving 5 bases not matched to a gene. The CDR3 region has the DNA TGTGCCAGCAGTTTTCGACAGGGGCAGAACACTGAAGCTTTCTTT. Encoded protein: CASSFRQGQNTEAFF.

V gene TRBV11-2 combines with J gene TRBJ2-7, with D perhaps TRBD2 (6 bases). There are 13 residues in the CDR3. Trimming removed 4 bases from V and 3 bases from J, with 10 bases in between. Germline V gives CDR1 SGHAT, CDR2 FQNNGV. The CDR3 DNA follows: TGTGCCAGCAGCTCCCGGGGGAACTACGAGCAGTACTTC. It yields the protein CASSSRGNYEQYF. The variable domain in full, completed from reference TRBV11-2 and TRBJ2-7, reads EAGVAQSPRYKIIEKRQSVAFWCNPISGHATLYWYQQILGQGPKLLIQFQNNGVVDDSQLPKDRFSAERLKGVDSTLKIQPAKLEDSAVYLCASSSRGNYEQYFGPGTRLTVT.

The CDR3 region has the DNA TGTGCCAGCAGCCCGCGGACAGCTTTGAACACTGAAGCTTTCTTT. It is translated as CASSPRTALNTEAFF. The chain has TRBV7-9 and TRBJ1-1, with a possible D match to TRBD1 (6 bases). The CDR3 runs to 15 residues. Germline values: CDR1 SEHNR, CDR2 FQNEAQ (reference sequence). The V end lost 5 bases, the J end lost 0 bases, and 13 bases lay between the germline ends. The full variable domain, its missing parts supplied by reference TRBV7-9 and TRBJ1-1, is DTGVSQNPRHKITKRGQNVTFRCDPISEHNRLYWYRQTLGQGPEFLTYFQNEAQLEKSRLLSDRFSAERPKGSFSTLEIQRTEQGDSAMYLCASSPRTALNTEAFFGQGTRLTVV.

This clone was counted between two and nine times. The chain recombines TRBV27 with TRBJ1-1, with 9 bases fitting TRBD1. CDR3 length: 15 residues. From germline, CDR1 is MNHEY and CDR2 SMNVEV (reference sequence). V shed 5 bases and J 7 bases; nucleotides not matched to a gene: 11. CDR3 protein: CASSRPGTGSGEAFF. CDR3 coding DNA: TGTGCCAGCAGTCGTCCCGGGACAGGGTCCGGTGAAGCTTTCTTT.

The chain recombines TRBV5-4 with TRBJ1-1; D may be TRBD1 (6 bases). CDR3 length: 12 residues. V lost 5 bases, J lost 7 bases, and 12 bases lay in between. Per the germline V gene, CDR1 is SGHNT and CDR2 is YYREEE (reference sequence). The CDR3 region has the DNA TGTGCCAGCAGGGGCAGGGGTGGTGAAGCTTTCTTT. The encoded protein is CASRGRGGEAFF.

V is TRBV11-2 and J is TRBJ1-6, with D unresolved. Trimming left V 1 base short and J 0 bases short, with 10 bases between. Per the germline V gene, CDR1 is SGHAT and CDR2 is FQNNGV. This CDR3 region has 17 residues. In nucleotides, the CDR3 is TGTGCCAGCAGCTTAGTCGCGGCGATCTCCTATAATTCACCCCTCCACTTT. It translates to CASSLVAAISYNSPLHF.

The chain links TRBV28 to TRBJ1-2; no clear D. This CDR3 spans 12 amino acids. The germline V gene encodes CDR1 MDHEN and CDR2 SYDVKM. V gave up 7 bases and J gave up 2 bases, with 8 bases separating them. The CDR3 nucleotides are TGTGCCAGCAAGAGCGGAAACTATGGCTACACCTTC. This translates into CASKSGNYGYTF.

V and J are TRBV5-8 and TRBJ2-5, with TRBD2 identical over 8 bases. V was clipped by 4 bases and J by 4 bases; unmatched bases: 9. This CDR3 is 15 amino acids long. Germline V gene data show CDR1 as SGHTS and CDR2 as YDEGEE. Written as DNA, the CDR3 is TGTGCCAGCAGCCTTGGACGGGGGGGCCGAGAGACCCAGTACTTC. It is translated as CASSLGRGGRETQYF.

The chain is built from TRBV4-3 and TRBJ2-4; D is ambiguous. Trimming took off 2 bases at V and 1 base at J, with 3 bases between the two ends. Germline CDR1 reads LGHNA; CDR2 reads YSLEER. The CDR3 is 13 amino acids. The CDR3 bases are TGCGCCAGCAGCCAAACTGCCAAAAACATTCAGTACTTC. As protein: CASSQTAKNIQYF.

This chain connects TRBV7-2 to TRBJ1-1; tentative D call: TRBD1 (6 bases). Trimming stripped 5 bases from V and 3 bases from J, with 16 bases between. The CDR3 contains 15 residues. Per germline, CDR1 SGHTA and CDR2 FQGNSA. CDR3 protein: CASSLQGFGDTEAFF. CDR3 nucleotides: TGTGCCAGCAGCCTACAGGGTTTTGGGGACACTGAAGCTTTCTTT. The variable domain in full, completed from reference TRBV7-2 and TRBJ1-1, reads GAGVSQSPSNKVTEKGKDVELRCDPISGHTALYWYRQSLGQGLEFLIYFQGNSAPDKSGLPSDRFSAERTGGSVSTLTIQRTQQEDSAVYLCASSLQGFGDTEAFFGQGTRLTVV.

V and J are TRBV13 and TRBJ1-3, with D tentatively TRBD1 (5 bases). This CDR3 contains 16 residues. Per the germline V gene, CDR1 is PRHDT and CDR2 is FYEKMQ (reference sequence). V was pared by 3 bases and J by 2 bases, with 14 bases between. CDR3 loop: CASSFGQGDTGNTIYF. The CDR3 bases are TGTGCCAGCAGCTTTGGGCAGGGTGACACTGGAAACACCATATATTTT.

This rearrangement joins TRBV15 to TRBJ1-5; 7 positions match TRBD1. The V and J ends lost 9 bases and 3 bases, in that order; junction bases with no gene match: 5. CDR3 length equals 13 residues. Germline CDR1 is LNHNV and CDR2 is YYDKDF (reference sequence). The CDR3 is CATKEGANQPQHF. CDR3 coding DNA: TGTGCCACTAAAGAGGGGGCCAATCAGCCCCAGCATTTT.

This CDR3 reads CASSQVDMGLRNSPLHF. CDR3 nucleotide sequence: TGCGCCAGCAGCCAAGTGGACATGGGGCTTAGAAATTCACCCCTCCACTTT. The genes are TRBV4-1 and TRBJ1-6; possible D gene TRBD1, 5 bases. Germline CDR1 and CDR2: MGHRA and YSYEKL. This CDR3 is built from 17 residues. Trimming removed 1 base from V and 7 bases from J, with 17 bases in between.

Only one count was recorded for this clone. The chain recombines TRBV30 with TRBJ2-6, with a tentative D call TRBD1 (5 bases). Per germline, CDR1 GTSNPN and CDR2 SVGIG (reference sequence). V lost 6 bases and J lost 3, with 9 bases in between. The CDR3 runs to 13 residues. CDR3 in amino acids: CACRTSGANVLTF. DNA for the CDR3: TGTGCCTGTCGGACAAGTGGGGCCAACGTCCTGACTTTC.

The gene calls are TRBV5-4 and TRBJ2-5; perhaps TRBD2 as D (5 bases). CDR1 is SGHNT, CDR2 YYREEE, per germline (reference sequence). This CDR3 has 13 amino acids. V was trimmed by 2 bases and J by 5 bases, leaving 10 bases between them. DNA of the CDR3: TGTGCCAGCAGCTTCGGGGTAATGGAGACCCAGTACTTC. Amino acid sequence: CASSFGVMETQYF.

The J gene is TRBJ2-1, the V gene TRBV7-3; 8 bases align to TRBD2. CDR1 is SGHTA and CDR2 is FQGTGA in the germline V gene. V shed 5 bases, J shed 10 bases, and the junction held 10 bases outside the gene matches. This CDR3 contains 14 residues. The CDR3 sequence is CASSQGLVGREQFF. CDR3 nucleotides: TGTGCCAGCAGCCAGGGACTAGTCGGTCGCGAGCAGTTCTTC.

The chain employs TRBV7-2 and TRBJ1-6; D might be TRBD1 (6 bases). Germline lookup yields CDR1 SGHTA and CDR2 FQGNSA. The CDR3 is made up of 15 amino acids. V was trimmed by 6 bases and J by 7 bases, leaving 16 bases between them. The DNA for the CDR3 is TGTGCCAGCAGACCATCGACAGGAAGAAATTCACCCCTCCACTTT. Translated, it gives CASRPSTGRNSPLHF.

This chain joins TRBV7-2 and TRBJ2-1, with D possibly being TRBD2 (7 bases). Trimming took 5 bases from V and 1 from J, leaving 12 bases between them. CDR1 is SGHTA, CDR2 FQGNSA, per germline. The CDR3 runs 15 residues. The CDR3 nucleotides read TGTGCCAGCAGCCTCGGGGGGCAGTCCTACAATGAGCAGTTCTTC. Its translation is CASSLGGQSYNEQFF.

The V and J genes are TRBV7-2 and TRBJ1-5, with 9 nucleotides matching TRBD1. Trimming removed 1 base from V and 12 bases from J; junction bases left unmatched: 10. The CDR3 consists of 15 residues. From germline, CDR1 is SGHTA and CDR2 FQGNSA. DNA for the CDR3: TGTGCCAGCAGCTTAGGGGGGACAGGGTCGAGGGACCAGCATTTT. It specifies CASSLGGTGSRDQHF.

The rearrangement uses TRBV4-3 and TRBJ1-5, with a tentative D call TRBD1 (5 bases). Germline V lookup: CDR1 LGHNA, CDR2 YSLEER. The CDR3 covers 15 residues. V was clipped by 3 bases and J by 2 bases, with 11 bases between them. As DNA, the CDR3 is TGCGCCAGCAGCCACACAACAGGAGGCAATCAGCCCCAGCATTTT. Protein sequence: CASSHTTGGNQPQHF.